These 30 T cell receptor beta chains were all obtained from the same sample, sequenced in a study. TCRdb independently ran MiXCR on the RT-PCR reads; one entry per CDR3 protein. The table has about 680,000 distinct CDR3 sequences, over 12% seen once. Sequenced material: memory CD4+ T cells from blood. These receptors came from a female donor in good health, serving as a healthy control.

In its sample, this clonotype was seen a few times. The chain has TRBV20-1 and TRBJ2-4; D tentatively reads TRBD1 or TRBD2 (5 bases each). With 6 bases removed from V and 0 bases from J, the gap between germline ends came to 12 bases. The CDR3 spans 14 residues. Germline CDR1 reads DFQATT; CDR2 reads SNEGSKA (reference sequence). The CDR3 DNA reads as TGCAGTGCCGCAGACGGGACAGCCAAAAACATTCAGTACTTC. Its protein product is CSAADGTAKNIQYF.

The V and J genes are TRBV20-1 and TRBJ1-6; D remains ambiguous. V was clipped by 0 bases and J by 7 bases, with 10 bases between them. This CDR3 region has 14 residues. CDR1 DFQATT and CDR2 SNEGSKA come from the germline V gene (reference sequence). The CDR3 DNA is TGCAGTGCTAGAGATCCCCTAGTAAATTCACCCCTCCACTTT. Protein product: CSARDPLVNSPLHF.

This sequence joins TRBV5-4 and TRBJ2-3; maybe TRBD2 (5 bases). Trimming took 4 bases from V and 0 from J, leaving 6 bases between them. Germline V gives CDR1 SGHNT, CDR2 YYREEE (reference sequence). The CDR3 runs 13 residues. In nucleotides, the CDR3 is TGTGCCAGCAGCGAGGGAAGCACAGATACGCAGTATTTT. As protein: CASSEGSTDTQYF.

This clonotype was observed a few times. CDR3 protein: CASSVDSGLPQHF. The CDR3 DNA reads TGTGCCAGCAGTGTGGACAGTGGATTGCCCCAGCATTTT. The chain employs TRBV6-1 and TRBJ1-5, with D possibly TRBD1 on 6 matching bases. Germline values: CDR1 MNHNS, CDR2 SASEGT. The ends were cut back, 4 bases at V and 9 bases at J, with 13 bases in the middle. The CDR3 runs to 13 residues.

Many counts were recorded for this clonotype. This chain connects TRBV7-2 to TRBJ1-1, with a tentative D call TRBD1 (6 bases). V gave up 2 bases and J gave up 6 bases, with 13 bases separating them. This CDR3 has 14 residues. Germline assignment: CDR1 SGHTA and CDR2 FQGNSA. The CDR3 nucleotides read TGTGCCAGCAGCTTACTACAGGGTTTAGCTGAAGCTTTCTTT. This sequence encodes CASSLLQGLAEAFF.

This clonotype was found many times. The chain uses TRBV7-2 and TRBJ2-7; no definite D call. Per the germline V gene, CDR1 is SGHTA and CDR2 is FQGNSA. The CDR3 extends over 15 amino acids. The V gene lost 2 bases and the J gene lost 0 bases, with 11 bases spanning the gap. The CDR3 nucleotides are TGTGCCAGCAGCTTAATGGGCCAGCTCTCCTACGAGCAGTACTTC. It is translated as CASSLMGQLSYEQYF.

This clonotype occurred a few times. A much larger clone is a single base away; this may be a read error. This chain uses TRBV7-8 with TRBJ1-1, with 7 bases lining up with TRBD1. The V and J ends lost 5 bases and 4 bases, in that order; junction bases with no gene match: 4. This CDR3 contains 13 residues. CDR1 and CDR2 (germline): SGHVS, FQNEAQ. The CDR3 spells CASSATGSTEAFF. DNA of the CDR3: TGTGCCAGCAGCGCGACAGGGAGCACTGAAGCTTTCTTT.

This clonotype was observed at least ten times. J is TRBJ1-1 and V is TRBV20-1, with D unresolved. CDR1 is DFQATT, CDR2 SNEGSKA, per germline (reference sequence). Between the trimmed V and J ends, which lost 0 bases and 6 bases, there was a span of 5 bases. CDR3 length: 11 amino acids. CDR3 nucleotides: TGCAGTGCTAGAGATCCCCCTGAAGCTTTCTTT. It codes for CSARDPPEAFF.

This clonotype was detected many times. This sequence joins TRBV12-3 or TRBV12-4 and TRBJ1-1, with D perhaps TRBD1 (5 bases). Trimming took off 5 bases at V and 4 bases at J, with 17 bases between the two ends. The CDR3 contains 15 residues. As DNA, the CDR3 is TGTGCCAGCAGTGCCCAGGGTGAGTTGGGCACTGAAGCTTTCTTT. Translating it yields CASSAQGELGTEAFF.

The chain uses TRBV9 and TRBJ2-2, with D possibly TRBD2 on 6 matching bases. The CDR3 has 16 residues. Germline lookup yields CDR1 SGDLS and CDR2 YYNGEE. V gave up 3 bases and J gave up 0 bases, with 12 bases separating them. The CDR3 protein is CASSDRLASNTGELFF. The CDR3 DNA is TGTGCCAGCAGCGATCGGCTAGCGTCGAACACCGGGGAGCTGTTTTTT.

The sample holds a few counts of this clonotype. The chain couples TRBV27 to TRBJ2-3; 7 bases agree with TRBD1. CDR1 and CDR2 (germline): MNHEY, SMNVEV (reference sequence). J was trimmed by 0 bases and V by 4 bases; bases with no gene match: 19. This CDR3 spans 20 amino acids. CDR3 sequence (DNA): TGTGCCAGCAGTTCCCCGGGTGGGACAGCTTATATCCCTAGCACAGATACGCAGTATTTT. It codes for CASSSPGGTAYIPSTDTQYF.

J is TRBJ2-5 and V is TRBV5-1; TRBD1 might be the D (6 bases). The V gene's germline CDR1 is SGHRS and CDR2 YFSETQ. CDR3 size: 16 residues. Trimming pared 2 bases from V and 5 bases from J, leaving 19 bases between. The CDR3 coding sequence is TGCGCCAGCAGCTTCGACAGGTCTGTTGTACAGGAGACCCAGTACTTC. Translated, it gives CASSFDRSVVQETQYF.

This clonotype was counted ten times or more. The CDR3 is CASSQEHGPGELFF. CDR3 bases: TGCGCCAGCAGCCAAGAGCACGGCCCCGGGGAGCTGTTTTTT. V gene TRBV4-3 combines with J gene TRBJ2-2; D uncertain. CDR3 length: 14 amino acids. V gave up 0 bases and J gave up 6 bases, with 8 bases separating them. Germline lookup yields CDR1 LGHNA and CDR2 YSLEER.

This clonotype came up a few times. The gene calls are TRBV30 and TRBJ2-2, with 10 bases matching TRBD2. This CDR3 has 16 residues. The germline CDR1 and CDR2 sequences are GTSNPN and SVGIG (reference sequence). V was pared by 5 bases and J by 6 bases, with 12 bases of the junction left unmatched. This CDR3 is CAWLSSGSFWSGELFF. CDR3 DNA: TGTGCCTGGCTCTCTAGCGGGAGCTTTTGGTCCGGGGAGCTGTTTTTT.

CDR3 DNA: TGTGCCAGCACCATGAAGGGCAACACTGAAGCTTTCTTT. As protein: CASTMKGNTEAFF. The chain recombines TRBV7-9 with TRBJ1-1, with D uncertain. The CDR3 has 13 residues. The V end was cut by 7 bases, the J end by 2 bases, with 11 bases between. Germline V gene data show CDR1 as SEHNR and CDR2 as FQNEAQ (reference sequence).

The table lists this clonotype with a few counts. The chain uses TRBV20-1 and TRBJ2-1; 11 nucleotides line up with TRBD2. This CDR3 region has 14 residues. After removal of 3 bases from V and 15 bases from J, the junction contained 13 bases not matched to a gene. The germline V gene has CDR1 DFQATT and CDR2 SNEGSKA (reference sequence). The CDR3 spells CSASGTSGQGVGFF. The DNA for the CDR3 is TGCAGTGCTAGTGGGACTAGCGGCCAGGGAGTAGGGTTCTTC.

This clonotype was recorded a few times. The V and J genes are TRBV19 and TRBJ1-5; D gene uncertain. Germline CDR1 and CDR2: LNHDA and SQIVND (reference sequence). This CDR3 comprises 14 residues. V shed 4 bases and J shed 9 bases, with 16 bases lying between them. The CDR3 protein is CASSNRTVARPQHF. DNA of the CDR3: TGTGCCAGTAGTAACCGGACGGTCGCCCGGCCCCAGCATTTT. The full variable domain, in which reference TRBV19 and TRBJ1-5 provide the parts outside the CDR3, is DGGITQSPKYLFRKEGQNVTLSCEQNLNHDAMYWYRQDPGQGLRLIYYSQIVNDFQKGDIAEGYSVSREKKESFPLTVTSAQKNPTAFYLCASSNRTVARPQHFGDGTRLSIL.

This clonotype was seen ten or more times. The chain links TRBV2 to TRBJ2-3; no reliable D call. Looked up from germline, CDR1 is SNHLY and CDR2 is FYNNEI. The CDR3 runs 12 residues. Deletions cut 4 bases from V and 0 bases from J, with 2 bases between. CDR3 bases: TGTGCCAGCAGTGTTAGCACAGATACGCAGTATTTT. Residues: CASSVSTDTQYF.

The chain combines TRBV5-5 with TRBJ1-1; tentative D call: TRBD1 (5 bases). There are 14 residues in the CDR3. V was pared by 3 bases and J by 1 base, with 10 bases between. The germline V gene has CDR1 SGHKS and CDR2 YYEKEE (reference sequence). The DNA for the CDR3 is TGTGCCAGCAGCTGGGGACCGAAGAACACTGAAGCTTTCTTT. Its protein product is CASSWGPKNTEAFF.

This clonotype was observed many times. A read error may produce the germline difference seen at one junction end. This sequence joins TRBV5-1 and TRBJ1-5; weak D call: TRBD1 (6 bases). Germline lookup yields CDR1 SGHRS and CDR2 YFSETQ. This CDR3 spans 14 amino acids. The CDR3 here is CASSLEGGGQPQHF. The CDR3 DNA is TGTGCCAGCAGCTTGGAAGGGGGTGGTCAGCCCCAGCATTTT. The full variable domain, with the rest looked up from reference TRBV5-1 and TRBJ1-5, is KAGVTQTPRYLIKTRGQQVTLSCSPISGHRSVSWYQQTPGQGLQFLFEYFSETQRNKGNFPGRFSGRQFSNSRSEMNVSTLELGDSALYLCASSLEGGGQPQHFGDGTRLSIL.

This clonotype was observed at least ten times. The chain is built from TRBV7-2 and TRBJ2-1; 7 bases agree with TRBD2. Germline lookup yields CDR1 SGHTA and CDR2 FQGNSA. The junction had 8 bases not matched to a gene; V was cut back by 2 bases and J by 4 bases. The CDR3 consists of 16 residues. For the CDR3, the DNA is TGTGCCAGCAGCTTACAGCCCCTGGGAGGGTACAATGAGCAGTTCTTC. Translating it yields CASSLQPLGGYNEQFF.

This chain uses TRBV28 with TRBJ1-5, with unresolved D. With 6 bases removed from V and 11 bases from J, the gap between germline ends came to 20 bases. Germline V gene sequence: CDR1 MDHEN, CDR2 SYDVKM. The CDR3 sequence is 14 residues long. The DNA of the CDR3 is TGTGCCAGCAGAACGGGCCCCCTTAAGTGGTCCCAGCATTTT. It codes for CASRTGPLKWSQHF.

This clonotype was seen at least ten times. The J gene is TRBJ2-1, the V gene TRBV29-1; 11 bases are shared with TRBD2. The V and J ends lost 6 bases and 9 bases, in that order; junction bases with no gene match: 10. The CDR3 has 14 residues. The germline gives CDR1 SQVTM, CDR2 ANQGSEA. CDR3 protein: CSVPTDSGRGEQFF. CDR3 nucleotide sequence: TGCAGCGTCCCAACCGATAGCGGGAGGGGTGAGCAGTTCTTC.

This clonotype was seen ten or more times. This chain connects TRBV10-2 to TRBJ1-4; D is unresolved. Germline V gene lookup returns CDR1 WSHSY and CDR2 SAAADI. With 6 bases removed from V and 8 bases from J, the gap between germline ends came to 10 bases. This CDR3 is 12 amino acids long. CDR3: CASSRVGEKLFF. CDR3 bases: TGCGCCAGCAGCCGAGTGGGGGAAAAACTGTTTTTT.

This rearrangement joins TRBV7-9 to TRBJ1-3, with 8 positions matching TRBD1. Germline CDR1 reads SEHNR; CDR2 reads FQNEAQ (reference sequence). This CDR3 has 16 amino acids. Trimming took 2 bases from V and 8 from J; bases not matched to a gene: 11. The CDR3 protein is CASSLYPRQGTDTIYF. CDR3 DNA: TGTGCCAGCAGCTTATACCCCCGACAGGGGACGGACACCATATATTTT.

The rearrangement links TRBV12-3 or TRBV12-4 to TRBJ2-7; D is perhaps TRBD1 (6 bases). Trimming took off 8 bases at V and 2 bases at J, with 13 bases between the two ends. The length of the CDR3 is 13 residues. The CDR3 sequence is CASRRTAAYEQYF. The DNA for the CDR3 is TGTGCCAGCCGCCGGACAGCCGCCTACGAGCAGTACTTC.

This clonotype was recorded a few times. V usage is TRBV5-1 and J usage is TRBJ2-2; either TRBD1 or TRBD2 may supply D (5 bases each). V was shortened by 2 bases and J by 4 bases, with 9 bases between the two germline ends. This CDR3 has 14 residues. The germline V gene encodes CDR1 SGHRS and CDR2 YFSETQ. The CDR3 bases are TGCGCCAGCAGCTTCGGGACGCCCACCGGGGAGCTGTTTTTT. It translates to CASSFGTPTGELFF.

The table lists this clonotype with a few counts. The chain has TRBV18 and TRBJ1-1; D uncertain. V was shortened by 7 bases and J by 1 base, with 13 bases between the two germline ends. Germline CDR1 KGHSH, CDR2 LQKENI. This CDR3 is 14 amino acids long. The CDR3 is CASFLGRSNTEAFF. The CDR3, as DNA: TGTGCCAGCTTCCTCGGACGGTCGAACACTGAAGCTTTCTTT.

This clonotype was picked up a small number of times. The chain carries TRBV15 and TRBJ2-7, with D hard to call. CDR1 is LNHNV, CDR2 YYDKDF, per germline (reference sequence). The germline V and J ends were trimmed by 0 bases and 2 bases, with 11 bases remaining between them. This CDR3 comprises 15 residues. The CDR3 nucleotides read TGTGCCACCAGCAGAGATGCATCAGGAGCCTACGAGCAGTACTTC. It specifies CATSRDASGAYEQYF.

The V gene is TRBV7-8, the J gene TRBJ1-1; 10 bases fit TRBD1. This CDR3 contains 14 residues. The germline V gene encodes CDR1 SGHVS and CDR2 FQNEAQ. V shed 5 bases and J 9 bases; nucleotides not matched to a gene: 9. CDR3 sequence reads: CASSPGGQGTQAFF. Here the CDR3 DNA reads TGTGCCAGCAGCCCCGGGGGACAGGGGACTCAAGCTTTCTTT.